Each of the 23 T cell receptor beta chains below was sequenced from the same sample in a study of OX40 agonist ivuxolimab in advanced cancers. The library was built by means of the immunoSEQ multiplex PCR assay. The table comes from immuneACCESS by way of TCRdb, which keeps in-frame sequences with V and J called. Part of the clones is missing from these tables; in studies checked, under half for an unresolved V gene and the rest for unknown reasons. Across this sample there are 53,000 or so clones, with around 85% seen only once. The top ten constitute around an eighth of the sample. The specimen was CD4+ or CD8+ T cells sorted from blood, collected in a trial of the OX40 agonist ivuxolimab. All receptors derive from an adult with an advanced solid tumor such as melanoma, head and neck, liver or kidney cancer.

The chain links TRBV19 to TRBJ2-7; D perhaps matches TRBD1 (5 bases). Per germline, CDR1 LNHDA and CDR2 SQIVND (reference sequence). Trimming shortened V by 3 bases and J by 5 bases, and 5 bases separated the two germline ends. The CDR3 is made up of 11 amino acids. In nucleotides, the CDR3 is TGTGCCAGTAGTATCAGGGACGAGCAGTACTTC. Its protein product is CASSIRDEQYF.

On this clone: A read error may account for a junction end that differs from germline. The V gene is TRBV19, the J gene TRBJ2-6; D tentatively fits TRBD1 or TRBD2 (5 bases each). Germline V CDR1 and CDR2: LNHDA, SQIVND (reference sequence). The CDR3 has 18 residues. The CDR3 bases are TGTGCCAGTAACGTAGGCGGTCAGGGAGTAAGTGGGGCCAACGCCCTGACTTTC. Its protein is CASNVGGQGVSGANALTF.

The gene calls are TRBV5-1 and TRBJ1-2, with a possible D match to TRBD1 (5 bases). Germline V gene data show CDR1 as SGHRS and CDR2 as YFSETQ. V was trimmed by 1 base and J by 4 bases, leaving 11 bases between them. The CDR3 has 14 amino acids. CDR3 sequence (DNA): TGCGCCAGCAGCTTGATCCAGGGAGGCTATGGCTACACCTTC. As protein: CASSLIQGGYGYTF.

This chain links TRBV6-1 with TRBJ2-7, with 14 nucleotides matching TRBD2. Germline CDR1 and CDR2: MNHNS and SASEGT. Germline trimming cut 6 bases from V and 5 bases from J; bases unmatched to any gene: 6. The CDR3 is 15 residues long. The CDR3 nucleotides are TGTGCCAGCAGATCGACTAGCGGGAGGGTAAACGAGCAGTACTTC. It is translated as CASRSTSGRVNEQYF.

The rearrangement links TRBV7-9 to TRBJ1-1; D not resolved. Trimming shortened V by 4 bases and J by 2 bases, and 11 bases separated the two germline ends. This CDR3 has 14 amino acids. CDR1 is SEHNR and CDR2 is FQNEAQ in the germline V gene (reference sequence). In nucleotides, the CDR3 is TGTGCCAGCAGCTACGAGACACCTAACACTGAAGCTTTCTTT. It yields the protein CASSYETPNTEAFF.

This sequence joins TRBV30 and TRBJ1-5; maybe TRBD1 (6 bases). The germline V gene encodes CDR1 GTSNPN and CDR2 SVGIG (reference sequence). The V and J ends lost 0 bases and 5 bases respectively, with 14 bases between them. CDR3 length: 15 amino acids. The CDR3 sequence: CAWSVGGAADQPQHF. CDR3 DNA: TGTGCCTGGAGTGTAGGGGGGGCGGCGGATCAGCCCCAGCATTTT.

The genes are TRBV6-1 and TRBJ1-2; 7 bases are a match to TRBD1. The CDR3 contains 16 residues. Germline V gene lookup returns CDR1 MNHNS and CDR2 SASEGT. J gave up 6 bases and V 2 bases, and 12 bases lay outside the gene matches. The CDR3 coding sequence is TGTGCCAGCAGTGAACGAGGGGGCCGAGGGATTGATGGCTACACCTTC. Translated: CASSERGGRGIDGYTF.

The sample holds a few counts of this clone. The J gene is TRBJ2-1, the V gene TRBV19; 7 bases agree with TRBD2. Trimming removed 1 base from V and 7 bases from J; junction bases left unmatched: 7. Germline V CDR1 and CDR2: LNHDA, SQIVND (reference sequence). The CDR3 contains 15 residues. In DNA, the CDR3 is TGTGCCAGTAGTATAGTGGCGGGAGATGCTAATGAGCAGTTCTTC. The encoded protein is CASSIVAGDANEQFF.

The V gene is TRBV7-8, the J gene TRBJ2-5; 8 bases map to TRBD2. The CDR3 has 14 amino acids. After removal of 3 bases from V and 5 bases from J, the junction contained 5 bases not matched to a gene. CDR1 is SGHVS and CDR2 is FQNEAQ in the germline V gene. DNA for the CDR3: TGTGCCAGCAGCTTCGGGGGGGTGGCTGAGACCCAGTACTTC. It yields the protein CASSFGGVAETQYF.

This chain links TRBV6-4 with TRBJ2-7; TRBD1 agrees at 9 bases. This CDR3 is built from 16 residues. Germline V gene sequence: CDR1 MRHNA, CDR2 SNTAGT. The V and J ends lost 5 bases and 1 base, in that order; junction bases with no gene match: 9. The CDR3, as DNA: TGTGCCAGCAGTACGTCCGGGACAGGGATATCCTACGAGCAGTACTTC. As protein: CASSTSGTGISYEQYF.

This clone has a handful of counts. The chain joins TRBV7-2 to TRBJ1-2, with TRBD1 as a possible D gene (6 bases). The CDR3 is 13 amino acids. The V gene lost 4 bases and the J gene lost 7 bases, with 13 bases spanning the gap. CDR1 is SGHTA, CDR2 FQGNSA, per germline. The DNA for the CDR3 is TGTGCCAGCAGCTGGAACAGGGAAGGTGGCTACACCTTC. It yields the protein CASSWNREGGYTF.

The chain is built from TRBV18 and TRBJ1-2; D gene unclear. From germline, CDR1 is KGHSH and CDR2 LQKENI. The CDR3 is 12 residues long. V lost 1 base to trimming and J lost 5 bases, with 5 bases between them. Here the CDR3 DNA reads TGTGCCAGCTCACCACAAGGGTATGGCTACACCTTC. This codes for CASSPQGYGYTF.

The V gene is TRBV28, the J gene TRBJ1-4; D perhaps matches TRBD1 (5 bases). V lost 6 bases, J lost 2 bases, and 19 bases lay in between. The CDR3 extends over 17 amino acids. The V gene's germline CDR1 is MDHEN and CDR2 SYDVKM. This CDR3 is CASSQMRGFHTNEKLFF. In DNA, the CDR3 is TGTGCCAGCAGCCAGATGAGGGGCTTCCATACTAATGAAAAACTGTTTTTT. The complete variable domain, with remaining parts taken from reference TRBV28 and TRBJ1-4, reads DVKVTQSSRYLVKRTGEKVFLECVQDMDHENMFWYRQDPGLGLRLIYFSYDVKMKEKGDIPEGYSVSREKKERFSLILESASTNQTSMYLCASSQMRGFHTNEKLFFGSGTQLSVL.

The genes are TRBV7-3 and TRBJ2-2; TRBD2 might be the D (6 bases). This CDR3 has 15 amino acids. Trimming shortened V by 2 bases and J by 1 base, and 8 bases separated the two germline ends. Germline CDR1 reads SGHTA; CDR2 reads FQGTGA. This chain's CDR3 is CASSLQAGNTGELFF. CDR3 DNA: TGTGCCAGCAGCTTACAAGCGGGGAACACCGGGGAGCTGTTTTTT.

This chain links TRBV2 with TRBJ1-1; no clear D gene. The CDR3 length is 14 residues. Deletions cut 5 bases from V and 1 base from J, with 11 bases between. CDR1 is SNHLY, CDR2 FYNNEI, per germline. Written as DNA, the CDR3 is TGTGCCAGCAGTCCCGGACGGCCGAACACTGAAGCTTTCTTT. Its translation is CASSPGRPNTEAFF.

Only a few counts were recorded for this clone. The CDR3 sequence is CASSPRQGAYEQYF. The CDR3 DNA is TGTGCCAGCTCACCCCGACAGGGGGCATACGAGCAGTACTTC. V gene TRBV18 combines with J gene TRBJ2-7; 10 positions agree with TRBD1. The CDR3 consists of 14 residues. V trimming: 3 bases; J trimming: 4 bases; junction bases outside the gene matches: 3. Germline V CDR1 and CDR2: KGHSH, LQKENI.

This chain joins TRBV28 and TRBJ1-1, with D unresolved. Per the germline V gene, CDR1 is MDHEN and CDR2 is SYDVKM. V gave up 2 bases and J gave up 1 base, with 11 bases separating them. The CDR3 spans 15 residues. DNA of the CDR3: TGTGCCAGCAGTTTAACCCCCCCCGAGAACACTGAAGCTTTCTTT. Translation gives CASSLTPPENTEAFF.

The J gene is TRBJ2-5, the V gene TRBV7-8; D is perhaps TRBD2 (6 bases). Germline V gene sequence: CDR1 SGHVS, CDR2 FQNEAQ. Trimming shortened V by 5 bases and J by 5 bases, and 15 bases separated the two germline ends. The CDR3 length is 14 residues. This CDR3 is CASSISGDRETQYF. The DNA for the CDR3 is TGTGCCAGCAGCATTAGCGGAGACCGGGAGACCCAGTACTTC. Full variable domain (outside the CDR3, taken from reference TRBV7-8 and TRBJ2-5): GAGVSQSPRYKVAKRGQDVALRCDPISGHVSLFWYQQALGQGPEFLTYFQNEAQLDKSGLPSDRFFAERPEGSVSTLKIQRTQQEDSAVYLCASSISGDRETQYFGPGTRLLVL.

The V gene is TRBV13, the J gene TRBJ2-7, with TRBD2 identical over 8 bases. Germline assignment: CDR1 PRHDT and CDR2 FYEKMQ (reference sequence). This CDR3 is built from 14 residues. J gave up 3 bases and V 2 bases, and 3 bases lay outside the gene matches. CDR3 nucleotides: TGTGCCAGCAGCTTAACTAGCGGCTTCTACGAGCAGTACTTC. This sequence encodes CASSLTSGFYEQYF.

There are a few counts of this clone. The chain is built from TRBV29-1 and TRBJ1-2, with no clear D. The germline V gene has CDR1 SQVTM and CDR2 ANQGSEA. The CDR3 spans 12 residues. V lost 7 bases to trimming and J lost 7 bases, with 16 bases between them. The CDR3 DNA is TGCAGCGCTTTAGCCGGGTCGGCTGGCTACACCTTC. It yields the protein CSALAGSAGYTF.

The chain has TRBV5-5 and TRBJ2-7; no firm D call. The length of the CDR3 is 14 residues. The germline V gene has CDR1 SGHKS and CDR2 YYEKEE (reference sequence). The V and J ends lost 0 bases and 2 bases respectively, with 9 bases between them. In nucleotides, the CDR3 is TGTGCCAGCAGCTTGGCCTCAGTCCCCTACGAGCAGTACTTC. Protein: CASSLASVPYEQYF.

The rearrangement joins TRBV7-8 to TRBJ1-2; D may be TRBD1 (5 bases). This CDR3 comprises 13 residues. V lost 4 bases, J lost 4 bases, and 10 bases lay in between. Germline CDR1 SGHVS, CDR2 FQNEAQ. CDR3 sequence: CASSSGDGYGYTF. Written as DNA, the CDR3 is TGTGCCAGCAGCTCGGGGGACGGCTATGGCTACACCTTC.

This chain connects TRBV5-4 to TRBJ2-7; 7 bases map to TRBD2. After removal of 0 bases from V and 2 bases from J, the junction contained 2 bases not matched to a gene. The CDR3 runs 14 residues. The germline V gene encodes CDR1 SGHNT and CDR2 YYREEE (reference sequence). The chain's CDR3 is CASSLERGPYEQYF. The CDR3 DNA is TGTGCCAGCAGCTTGGAGCGGGGTCCCTACGAGCAGTACTTC.